This entry lists 29 T cell receptor beta chains sequenced from one sample in a study of blood T cell repertoires in COVID-19. Profiling relied on immunoSEQ multiplex PCR, and the TCRdb table lists in-frame clones only, not all of them. This table has 200,000 or so clones, 80% to 85% appearing once. The sample comprised peripheral blood. The receptors derive from a woman in her forties with acute or convalescent COVID-19.

This sequence joins TRBV11-1 and TRBJ1-3; D is uncertain. Germline-derived CDR1 and CDR2 are SGHAT and FQDESV (reference sequence). V shed 3 bases and J shed 0 bases, with 6 bases lying between them. The CDR3 loop spans 14 amino acids. CDR3 bases: TGTGCCAGCAGCTTGTCACTCTCTGGAAACACCATATATTTT. Protein sequence: CASSLSLSGNTIYF.

This clone was counted between two and nine times. The chain uses TRBV10-1 and TRBJ1-5; D unclear. CDR3 length: 13 residues. The V and J ends lost 1 base and 5 bases respectively, with 6 bases between them. Germline V CDR1 and CDR2: WNHNN, SYGVQD (reference sequence). The CDR3 DNA follows: TGCGCCAGCAGTGAGTGGGGAGATCAGCCCCAGCATTTT. Translated, it gives CASSEWGDQPQHF.

This chain joins TRBV30 and TRBJ1-5; D possibly corresponds to TRBD1 (5 bases). V lost 3 bases, J lost 0 bases, and 6 bases lay in between. CDR1 and CDR2 from the germline V gene are GTSNPN and SVGIG (reference sequence). The CDR3 is made up of 13 amino acids. In DNA form, the CDR3 reads TGTGCCTGGAGCGGGGGTAGCAATCAGCCCCAGCATTTT. Amino acid sequence: CAWSGGSNQPQHF. The full variable domain, with the rest looked up from reference TRBV30 and TRBJ1-5, is SQTIHQWPATLVQPVGSPLSLECTVEGTSNPNLYWYRQAAGRGLQLLFYSVGIGQISSEVPQNLSASRPQDRQFILSSKKLLLSDSGFYLCAWSGGSNQPQHFGDGTRLSIL.

The chain combines TRBV29-1 with TRBJ2-7, with D maybe TRBD1 (6 bases). The CDR3 runs to 11 residues. Trimming stripped 3 bases from V and 6 bases from J, with 9 bases between. In germline, CDR1 is SQVTM, CDR2 ANQGSEA. The CDR3 loop is CSVDGGGEQYF. CDR3 bases: TGCAGCGTTGATGGGGGCGGCGAGCAGTACTTC.

On this clone: The junction departs from the called germline gene at one end, perhaps through a read error. The chain uses TRBV7-9 and TRBJ1-1; D gene unclear. The CDR3 covers 12 residues. CDR1 and CDR2 (germline): SEHNR, FQNEAQ (reference sequence). CDR3 DNA: TGTGCCAGCAGCTTCCAAGAGCTAGGACTGGGATTT. Amino acid sequence: CASSFQELGLGF.

In nucleotides, the CDR3 is TGTGCCAGCAGCGTTGGGACAGAAAACACTGAAGCTTTCTTT. Amino acid sequence: CASSVGTENTEAFF. The rearrangement joins TRBV9 to TRBJ1-1; TRBD1 agrees at 7 bases. The CDR3 has 14 amino acids. Germline CDR1 SGDLS, CDR2 YYNGEE. V lost 2 bases to trimming and J lost 2 bases; unmatched junction nucleotides: 3.

This chain uses TRBV12-3 or TRBV12-4 with TRBJ1-6; 9 bases match TRBD1. The CDR3 length is 13 residues. Trimming took 5 bases from V and 10 from J; bases not matched to a gene: 3. The CDR3 region has the DNA TGTGCCAGCAGTATGACAGGGGGGTCACCCCTCCACTTT. Translated: CASSMTGGSPLHF.

The chain uses TRBV15 and TRBJ2-1; 8 bases fit TRBD2. The CDR3 is made up of 15 amino acids. Germline assignment: CDR1 LNHNV and CDR2 YYDKDF (reference sequence). V was pared by 4 bases and J by 9 bases, with 11 bases of the junction left unmatched. In DNA form, the CDR3 reads TGTGCCACCAGCACGGAGCGGGAGAGTTCGGGTGAGCAGTTCTTC. Its translation: CATSTERESSGEQFF.

This chain links TRBV4-2 with TRBJ2-3; D gene unclear. This CDR3 is 14 amino acids long. The germline gives CDR1 LGHNA, CDR2 YNFKEQ. Trimming pared 0 bases from V and 0 bases from J, leaving 4 bases between. The CDR3 loop is CASSQDVSTDTQYF. The DNA for the CDR3 is TGTGCCAGCAGCCAAGACGTAAGCACAGATACGCAGTATTTT.

This clone has just a few counts. The chain couples TRBV7-9 to TRBJ1-3; perhaps TRBD1 as D (5 bases). Trimming removed 5 bases from V and 2 bases from J, with 10 bases in between. The CDR3 consists of 14 residues. Germline V CDR1 and CDR2: SEHNR, FQNEAQ (reference sequence). CDR3 nucleotide sequence: TGTGCCAGCAGCCCAGACAGAGCTGGAAACACCATATATTTT. Its translation: CASSPDRAGNTIYF.

The chain combines TRBV29-1 with TRBJ2-3; 9 positions agree with TRBD1. Germline V gene sequence: CDR1 SQVTM, CDR2 ANQGSEA. Trimming took 7 bases from V and 6 from J; bases not matched to a gene: 11. The CDR3 runs to 14 residues. The CDR3 here is CSGKQGARGDTQYF. CDR3 nucleotides: TGCAGCGGTAAACAGGGGGCGCGTGGGGATACGCAGTATTTT.

The rearrangement links TRBV30 to TRBJ2-1, with 9 positions matching TRBD2. The CDR3 covers 15 residues. Trimming at V came to 0 bases and at J to 0 bases, leaving 0 bases not matched to a gene. The germline V gene has CDR1 GTSNPN and CDR2 SVGIG (reference sequence). The CDR3 DNA reads as TGTGCCTGGAGTGTAGCGGGGGGCTCCTACAATGAGCAGTTCTTC. This gives the protein CAWSVAGGSYNEQFF.

This chain uses TRBV5-1 with TRBJ2-7; tentative D call: TRBD2 (5 bases). Germline CDR1 is SGHRS and CDR2 is YFSETQ. V was shortened by 2 bases and J by 4 bases, with 10 bases between the two germline ends. The CDR3 runs 13 residues. CDR3: CASSFGDRYEQYF. CDR3 nucleotides: TGCGCCAGCAGCTTCGGGGATAGGTACGAGCAGTACTTC.

The rearrangement uses TRBV19 and TRBJ1-3; D not certain. The germline V gene has CDR1 LNHDA and CDR2 SQIVND (reference sequence). Trimming removed 6 bases at V and 3 bases at J, with 15 bases between. This CDR3 spans 15 amino acids. CDR3 sequence reads: CASSTRSGLGNTIYF. The CDR3 region has the DNA TGTGCCAGTAGCACACGATCAGGCCTTGGAAACACCATATATTTT.

Only one count was recorded for this clone. V usage is TRBV19 and J usage is TRBJ1-1; D unclear. Germline V gives CDR1 LNHDA, CDR2 SQIVND (reference sequence). The CDR3 is made up of 15 amino acids. Deletions cut 1 base from V and 0 bases from J, with 9 bases between. The CDR3 DNA sequence: TGTGCCAGTAGTATAGTGTACGGGGTGAACACTGAAGCTTTCTTT. Encoded protein: CASSIVYGVNTEAFF.

The chain has TRBV7-8 and TRBJ2-1; 12 positions match TRBD1. Germline V CDR1 and CDR2: SGHVS, FQNEAQ. The V segment lost 4 bases and the J segment 7 bases; nucleotides outside the gene matches: 5. The CDR3 loop spans 15 amino acids. DNA of the CDR3: TGTGCCAGCAGCTACCGGGACAGGGGGCGGAATGAGCAGTTCTTC. This codes for CASSYRDRGRNEQFF.

The V and J genes are TRBV6-6 and TRBJ2-1; D gene ambiguous. Per germline, CDR1 MNHNY and CDR2 SVGAGI (reference sequence). The CDR3 length is 12 residues. Trimming pared 5 bases from V and 9 bases from J, leaving 11 bases between. The CDR3 bases are TGTGCCAGCAGTCATGTTTTGGCTGAGCAGTTCTTC. It encodes CASSHVLAEQFF.

V gene TRBV2 combines with J gene TRBJ1-6, with D possibly matching TRBD1 (6 bases). The CDR3 is 15 residues long. V lost 6 bases to trimming and J lost 0 bases, with 9 bases between them. Germline V lookup: CDR1 SNHLY, CDR2 FYNNEI. The CDR3 coding sequence is TGTGCCAGCAGGGACAGCAGCTCCTATAATTCACCCCTCCACTTT. The encoded protein is CASRDSSSYNSPLHF.

J is TRBJ2-1 and V is TRBV6-5; 10 bases are a match to TRBD2. V shed 6 bases and J 4 bases; nucleotides not matched to a gene: 3. This CDR3 contains 14 residues. Germline V gene data show CDR1 as MNHEY and CDR2 as SVGAGI. The DNA of the CDR3 is TGTGCCAGCAGAGATAGCGGGGGGTACAATGAGCAGTTCTTC. It encodes CASRDSGGYNEQFF.

V and J are TRBV7-9 and TRBJ2-5, with D possibly TRBD1 on 6 matching bases. Germline V gives CDR1 SEHNR, CDR2 FQNEAQ (reference sequence). This CDR3 is built from 15 residues. Deletions cut 3 bases from V and 1 base from J, with 12 bases between. The CDR3 DNA reads as TGTGCCAGCAGCTTGCAGGGGCAGCCCCAAGAGACCCAGTACTTC. Encoded protein: CASSLQGQPQETQYF.

The gene calls are TRBV5-6 and TRBJ1-1; D ambiguous. Germline CDR1 SGHDT, CDR2 YYEEEE. The V end was cut by 5 bases, the J end by 1 base, with 9 bases between. The CDR3 consists of 13 residues. The CDR3 protein is CASSLTRNTEAFF. CDR3 nucleotides: TGTGCCAGCAGTTTGACACGGAACACTGAAGCTTTCTTT. Using reference TRBV5-6 and TRBJ1-1 for the parts outside the CDR3, the full variable domain is DAGVTQSPTHLIKTRGQQVTLRCSPKSGHDTVSWYQQALGQGPQFIFQYYEEEERQRGNFPDRFSGHQFPNYSSELNVNALLLGDSALYLCASSLTRNTEAFFGQGTRLTVV.

V usage is TRBV12-3 or TRBV12-4 and J usage is TRBJ1-1, with 7 bases identical to TRBD1. V trimming: 2 bases; J trimming: 4 bases; junction bases outside the gene matches: 1. The CDR3 spans 13 residues. CDR3 protein: CASSLNRGTEAFF. CDR3 bases: TGTGCCAGCAGTTTAAACAGGGGCACTGAAGCTTTCTTT.

In this sample, this clone turned up a few times. V is TRBV19 and J is TRBJ1-5, with D hard to call. Looked up from germline, CDR1 is LNHDA and CDR2 is SQIVND (reference sequence). V lost 4 bases and J 7 bases, leaving 11 bases between the germline ends. The CDR3 has 13 residues. Written as DNA, the CDR3 is TGTGCCAGTAGTACGCACAGAGACCAGCCCCAGCATTTT. It translates to CASSTHRDQPQHF. Combining the CDR3 with reference TRBV19 and TRBJ1-5 gives the whole variable domain DGGITQSPKYLFRKEGQNVTLSCEQNLNHDAMYWYRQDPGQGLRLIYYSQIVNDFQKGDIAEGYSVSREKKESFPLTVTSAQKNPTAFYLCASSTHRDQPQHFGDGTRLSIL.

This rearrangement joins TRBV5-1 to TRBJ1-2; 10 bases align to TRBD1. Trimming took 4 bases from V and 7 from J; bases not matched to a gene: 4. Germline lookup yields CDR1 SGHRS and CDR2 YFSETQ. The CDR3 sequence is 13 residues long. CDR3 sequence (DNA): TGCGCCAGCAGCGGGACAGGGGAGGGTGGCTACACCTTC. Translation gives CASSGTGEGGYTF.

The chain couples TRBV5-1 to TRBJ2-5; weak D call: TRBD2 (6 bases). This CDR3 contains 16 residues. Germline CDR1 is SGHRS and CDR2 is YFSETQ. The V end lost 6 bases, the J end lost 3 bases, and 21 bases lay between the germline ends. CDR3 sequence reads: CASTPLLGGREETQYF. The CDR3 region has the DNA TGCGCCAGCACCCCGTTATTGGGGGGAAGAGAAGAGACCCAGTACTTC.

The genes are TRBV7-2 and TRBJ2-7; TRBD2 might be the D (6 bases). There are 15 residues in the CDR3. V was shortened by 5 bases and J by 2 bases, with 16 bases between the two germline ends. The germline CDR1 and CDR2 sequences are SGHTA and FQGNSA. CDR3 coding DNA: TGTGCCAGCAGCACCCCCGGGACGGGAGCCTACGAGCAGTACTTC. Translated, it gives CASSTPGTGAYEQYF.

The chain links TRBV9 to TRBJ2-7; a weak D match, TRBD2 (5 bases). Trimming left V 3 bases short and J 3 bases short, with 13 bases between. CDR3 length: 14 residues. Germline V lookup: CDR1 SGDLS, CDR2 YYNGEE. In DNA, the CDR3 is TGTGCCAGCAGCGCCTCAAAACGGGACTACGAGCAGTACTTC. It codes for CASSASKRDYEQYF.

This clone has a single count. This chain connects TRBV7-2 to TRBJ2-7, with 10 bases lining up with TRBD2. The ends lost 5 bases at V and 4 bases at J; junction bases unmatched: 8. CDR1 and CDR2 from the germline V gene are SGHTA and FQGNSA. The CDR3 spans 15 residues. The CDR3 DNA follows: TGTGCCAGCAGCCCTAGCGGGAGAGAGCCTTACGAGCAGTACTTC. Protein: CASSPSGREPYEQYF.

Only a few counts were recorded for this clone. The chain carries TRBV6-4 and TRBJ1-1; tentative D call: TRBD1 (5 bases). The CDR3 runs 15 residues. CDR1 MRHNA and CDR2 SNTAGT come from the germline V gene. Trimming left V 0 bases short and J 0 bases short, with 8 bases between. Written as DNA, the CDR3 is TGTGCCAGCAGTGACTCGACAGAAATGAACACTGAAGCTTTCTTT. It codes for CASSDSTEMNTEAFF.